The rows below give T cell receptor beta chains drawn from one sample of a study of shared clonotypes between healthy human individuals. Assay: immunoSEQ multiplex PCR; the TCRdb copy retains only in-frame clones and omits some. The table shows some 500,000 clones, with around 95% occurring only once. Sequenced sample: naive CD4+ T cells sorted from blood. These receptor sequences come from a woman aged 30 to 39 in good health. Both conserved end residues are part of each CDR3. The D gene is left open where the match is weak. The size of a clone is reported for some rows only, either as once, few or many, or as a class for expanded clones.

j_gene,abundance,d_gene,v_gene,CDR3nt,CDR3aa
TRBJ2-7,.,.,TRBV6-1,TGTGCCAGCACTAAAGATATCGCCTACGAGCAGTACTTC,CASTKDIAYEQYF
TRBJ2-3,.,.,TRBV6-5,TGTGCCAGCAGGGCCGAGGAGCCCCGCGTAGATACGCAGTATTTT,CASRAEEPRVDTQYF
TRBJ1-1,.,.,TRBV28,TGTGCCAGCAGTTTTCCGGATTTGCCTGAAGCTTTCTTT,CASSFPDLPEAFF
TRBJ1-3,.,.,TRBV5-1,TGCGCCAGCAGCTTGGGCGGAGACTCTGGAAACACCATATATTTT,CASSLGGDSGNTIYF
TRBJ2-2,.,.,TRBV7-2,TGTGCCAGCAGCCCACCGGGACCAGGGGAGCTGTTTTTT,CASSPPGPGELFF
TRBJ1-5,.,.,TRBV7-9,TGTGCCAGCAGCTTAGGCCGACAGCCCCAGCATTTT,CASSLGRQPQHF
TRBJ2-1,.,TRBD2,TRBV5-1,TGCGCCAGCAGCTCCTCTAGCGGTTCACCTTGGGATGAGCAGTTCTTC,CASSSSSGSPWDEQFF
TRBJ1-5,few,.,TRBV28,TGTGCCAGCAGGACAGGTGGCAATCAGCCCCAGCATTTT,CASRTGGNQPQHF
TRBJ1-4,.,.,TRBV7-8,TGTGCCAGCACCAGGTCCCGTGCGGGAAATGAAAAACTGTTTTTT,CASTRSRAGNEKLFF
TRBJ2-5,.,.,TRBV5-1,TGCGCCAGCAGCTGGTTGCAGCAGGCTCAAGAGACCCAGTACTTC,CASSWLQQAQETQYF
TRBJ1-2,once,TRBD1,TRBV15,TGTGCCACCAGCAGGCCCCCGGGACAGGGATCCGCTAACTATGGCTACACCTTC,CATSRPPGQGSANYGYTF
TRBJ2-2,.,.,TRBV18,TGTGCCAGCTCACCTAGAGCCACCGGGGAGCTGTTTTTT,CASSPRATGELFF
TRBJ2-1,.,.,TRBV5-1,TGCGCCAGCAGCTTGGGGACTCCCGGGGACGGTGAGCAGTTCTTC,CASSLGTPGDGEQFF
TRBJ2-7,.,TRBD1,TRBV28,TGTGCCAGCAGTTTGAAGGGACAGGCGATAAGCTCCTACGAGCAGTACTTC,CASSLKGQAISSYEQYF
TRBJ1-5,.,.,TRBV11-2,TGTGCCAGCAGCTTAAGGAGGCTTCAGCCCCAGCATTTT,CASSLRRLQPQHF
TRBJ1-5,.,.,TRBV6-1,TGTGCCAGCGTGGGAGACTATAGCAATCAGCCCCAGCATTTT,CASVGDYSNQPQHF
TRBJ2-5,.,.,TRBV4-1,TGCGCCAGCAGCCAAGTTGGCCCAGGGGTCGAGACCCAGTACTTC,CASSQVGPGVETQYF
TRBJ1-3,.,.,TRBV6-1,TGTGCCAGCAGTGAAGAAGGAAGGGCCTCTGGAAACACCATATATTTT,CASSEEGRASGNTIYF
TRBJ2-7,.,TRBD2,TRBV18,TGTGCCAGCTCACCGTCAAGGGGACTAGCGGGACTCTTCTACGAGCAGTACTTC,CASSPSRGLAGLFYEQYF
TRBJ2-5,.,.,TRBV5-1,TGCGCCAGCAGCTTGGGTTGGAGGGAGGAAGGCCAGTACTTC,CASSLGWREEGQYF
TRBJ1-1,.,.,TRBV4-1,TGCGCCAGCAGCCAAGAGAGGGGTTGGGGCACTGAAGCTTTCTTT,CASSQERGWGTEAFF
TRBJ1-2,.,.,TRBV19,TGTGCCAGCCACCTCCGGGAGGGGTCGGGCTATGGCTACACCTTC,CASHLREGSGYGYTF
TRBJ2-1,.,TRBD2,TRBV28,TGTGCCAGCAGTTTAATCCTAGCGGGATATGTTGAGCAGTTCTTC,CASSLILAGYVEQFF
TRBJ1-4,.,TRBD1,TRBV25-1,TGTGCCAGCAGTGACCCCGGGAGGGGGCGAACTAATGAAAAACTGTTTTTT,CASSDPGRGRTNEKLFF
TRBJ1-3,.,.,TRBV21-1,TGTGCCAGCAGCAAAGAGGGAGCCTCTGGAAACACCATATATTTT,CASSKEGASGNTIYF
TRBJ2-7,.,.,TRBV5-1,TGCGCCAGCAGCTTGGGGGACGGACCATACGAGCAGTACTTC,CASSLGDGPYEQYF
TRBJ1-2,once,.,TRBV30,TGTGCCTCCGCCTACAGGGACTATGGCTACACCTTC,CASAYRDYGYTF
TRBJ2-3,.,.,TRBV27,TGTGCCAGCAGTGGTTTCCCGGGCAAGGGCCCAGATACGCAGTATTTT,CASSGFPGKGPDTQYF
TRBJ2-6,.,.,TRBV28,TGTGCCAGCAGTTTGTACCTAGCGACTGGGGCCAACGTCCTGACTTTC,CASSLYLATGANVLTF
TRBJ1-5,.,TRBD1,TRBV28,TGTGCCAGCAGTTTACGGGACAGTTTCAATCAGCCCCAGCATTTT,CASSLRDSFNQPQHF
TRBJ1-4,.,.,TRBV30,TGTGCCTGGAGTTTCTATCCGGGACGTGGTCGGGAAAAACTGTTTTTT,CAWSFYPGRGREKLFF
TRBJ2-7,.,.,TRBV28,TGTGCCAGCAGGGGGGGGCCCTACGAGCAGTACTTC,CASRGGPYEQYF
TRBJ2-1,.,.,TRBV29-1,TGCAGCGTTGAAAACCAGCTTTTCGACAATGAGCAGTTCTTC,CSVENQLFDNEQFF
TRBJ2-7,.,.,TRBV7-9,TGTGCCAGCGGGGCAGCCTCCTACGAGCAGTACTTC,CASGAASYEQYF
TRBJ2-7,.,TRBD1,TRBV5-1,TGCGCCAGCAGCCATGGGACAGGGAGCGAGCAGTACTTC,CASSHGTGSEQYF
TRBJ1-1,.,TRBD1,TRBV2,TGTGCCAGCACCCAACAGGGGCGTGAAGCTTTCTTT,CASTQQGREAFF
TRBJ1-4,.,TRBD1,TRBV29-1,TGCAGCGTTACCTCCCCGGGACAGGGTTCAACTAATGAAAAACTGTTTTTT,CSVTSPGQGSTNEKLFF
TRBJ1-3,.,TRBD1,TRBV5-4,TGTGCCAGCAGCCTAAGAATAGGATCACCGGGACAGGGAGGAAACACCATATATTTT,CASSLRIGSPGQGGNTIYF
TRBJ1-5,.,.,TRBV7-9,TGTGCCAGCAGCCAACAAAATCAGCCCCAGCATTTT,CASSQQNQPQHF
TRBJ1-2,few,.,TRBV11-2,TGTGCCAGCAGCTCGACAGGCTGGGATGGCTACACCTTC,CASSSTGWDGYTF
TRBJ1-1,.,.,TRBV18,TGTGCCAGCTCACCCCAAGGGGGTACGAACACTGAAGCTTTCTTT,CASSPQGGTNTEAFF